These 22 T cell receptor beta chains were all obtained from the same sample, sequenced in a study of CD8+CD57+ T cells in acquired aplastic anemia. Genomic DNA, serving as template, underwent TCR beta VDJ and CDR3 profiling. Each CDR3 protein gets one entry after TCRdb re-called the reads with MiXCR. The table records approximately 170,000 distinct CDR3 sequences, around half of them present only once. The patients chosen for sequencing had shown expansion of CD8+CD57+ cells (detected by flow cytometry). Input material: sorted CD4+, CD8+, or CD8+CD57+ T cells (not recorded which) from PBMCs. These receptor sequences come from a human donor with aplastic anemia.

This rearrangement joins TRBV27 to TRBJ1-1; 9 bases match TRBD1. Trimming took 5 bases from V and 4 from J; bases not matched to a gene: 5. The germline V gene has CDR1 MNHEY and CDR2 SMNVEV (reference sequence). The CDR3 covers 14 residues. The CDR3 region has the DNA TGTGCCAGCAGTCCGGCGACAGGGGGCACTGAAGCTTTCTTT. This translates into CASSPATGGTEAFF.

For this clonotype: This sequence may be a read error, since a much larger clone differs from it by one base. Likely a read error: the CDR3 ends without its conserved phenylalanine or tryptophan. V and J are TRBV7-2 and TRBJ2-3, with D perhaps matching TRBD2 (6 bases). The CDR3 covers 13 residues. The germline gives CDR1 SGHTA, CDR2 FQGNSA. V was shortened by 8 bases and J by 3 bases, with 12 bases between the two germline ends. This CDR3 is CASDRGATDTQYS. CDR3 DNA: TGTGCCAGCGATCGCGGGGCTACAGATACGCAGTATTCT.

This clonotype was counted at least ten times. The gene calls are TRBV6-1 and TRBJ2-6; the D is unclear. The CDR3 totals 13 residues. V gave up 7 bases and J gave up 1 base, with 5 bases separating them. CDR1 and CDR2 (germline): MNHNS, SASEGT. CDR3 bases: TGTGCCAGCACCATATCTGGGGCCAACGTCCTGACTTTC. Protein: CASTISGANVLTF.

This clonotype was counted ten times or more. The chain has TRBV7-2 and TRBJ2-2; TRBD1 matches at 9 bases. From germline, CDR1 is SGHTA and CDR2 FQGNSA. The CDR3 consists of 16 residues. After removal of 0 bases from V and 6 bases from J, the junction contained 5 bases not matched to a gene. The CDR3 nucleotides read TGTGCCAGCAGCTTAGCGGGGACAGGGTCTGCCGGGGAGCTGTTTTTT. It is translated as CASSLAGTGSAGELFF.

The chain uses TRBV2 and TRBJ2-7; D assignment may be TRBD1 or TRBD2 (5 bases each). Between the trimmed V and J ends, which lost 2 bases and 2 bases, there was a span of 10 bases. CDR3 length: 14 residues. Germline-derived CDR1 and CDR2 are SNHLY and FYNNEI. The CDR3 here is CASSEIGGTYEQYF. As DNA, the CDR3 is TGTGCCAGCAGTGAAATTGGGGGAACCTACGAGCAGTACTTC.

Concerning this clonotype itself: This may be a read error: a much more frequent sequence differs by one nucleotide. This rearrangement joins TRBV7-8 to TRBJ1-5; D is unclear. Germline assignment: CDR1 SGHVS and CDR2 FQNEAQ. V lost 4 bases and J lost 2, with 3 bases in between. The CDR3 extends over 12 amino acids. The CDR3 nucleotides read TGTGCCAGCAGCTCGGGCAATCAGCCCCAGCATTTT. Amino acid sequence: CASSSGNQPQHF. Based on the CDR3 plus reference TRBV7-8 and TRBJ1-5, the full variable domain is GAGVSQSPRYKVAKRGQDVALRCDPISGHVSLFWYQQALGQGPEFLTYFQNEAQLDKSGLPSDRFFAERPEGSVSTLKIQRTQQEDSAVYLCASSSGNQPQHFGDGTRLSIL.

This clonotype was detected only a few times. This chain joins TRBV12-3 or TRBV12-4 and TRBJ1-2; the D gene is possibly TRBD1 (5 bases). The germline V and J ends were trimmed by 4 bases and 4 bases, with 10 bases remaining between them. There are 13 residues in the CDR3. The CDR3 DNA follows: TGTGCCAGCAGTTATACGGGACTCTATGGCTACACCTTC. Its translation is CASSYTGLYGYTF.

The chain carries TRBV7-3 and TRBJ2-2; 7 bases fit TRBD1. Germline values: CDR1 SGHTA, CDR2 FQGTGA. V was clipped by 2 bases and J by 7 bases; unmatched bases: 1. The CDR3 loop spans 13 amino acids. The CDR3 region has the DNA TGTGCCAGCAGCTTATGGACAGGCGGGGAGCTGTTTTTT. Translating gives CASSLWTGGELFF.

The sample holds many counts of this clonotype. The chain has TRBV7-6 and TRBJ2-5; 8 bases agree with TRBD1. Germline lookup yields CDR1 SGHVS and CDR2 FNYEAQ. CDR3 length: 17 amino acids. Trimming took 5 bases from V and 0 from J; bases not matched to a gene: 11. The CDR3 region has the DNA TGTGCCAGCAGCATATTGCCGGGACAGGCGTACCAAGAGACCCAGTACTTC. This translates into CASSILPGQAYQETQYF.

The table lists this clonotype with many counts. The chain uses TRBV5-6 and TRBJ1-2; no definite D call. The germline V gene encodes CDR1 SGHDT and CDR2 YYEEEE. This CDR3 spans 13 amino acids. Deletions cut 1 base from V and 4 bases from J, with 8 bases between. This CDR3 is CASSLTGRYGYTF. Here the CDR3 DNA reads TGTGCCAGCAGCTTGACCGGGCGCTATGGCTACACCTTC.

The rearrangement links TRBV7-9 to TRBJ1-1; the D is unclear. In germline, CDR1 is SEHNR, CDR2 FQNEAQ (reference sequence). The germline V and J ends were trimmed by 1 base and 3 bases, with 9 bases remaining between them. CDR3 size: 14 residues. CDR3 DNA sequence: TGTGCCAGCAGCTTAGGGCCCCGGGACACTGAAGCTTTCTTT. Amino acid sequence: CASSLGPRDTEAFF.

At least ten counts were recorded for this clonotype. The rearrangement links TRBV7-9 to TRBJ2-5; TRBD1 or TRBD2 may be the D gene (7 bases each). Germline CDR1 and CDR2: SEHNR and FQNEAQ (reference sequence). V was cut by 4 bases and J by 5 bases, with 14 bases left in between. The CDR3 covers 14 residues. The CDR3 nucleotides read TGTGCCAGCAGCTCGACAGGGAGGGATGAGACCCAGTACTTC. Protein product: CASSSTGRDETQYF.

Details on this clonotype: It may be a read error: a sequence one base away is much more abundant. This chain connects TRBV9 to TRBJ1-1, with D possibly TRBD1 on 6 matching bases. Germline V gene data show CDR1 as SGDLS and CDR2 as YYNGEE. The CDR3 extends over 16 amino acids. For the CDR3, the DNA is TGTGCCAGCAGCGTAGAGGGTGGGGGGCGCCCCACTAAAGCTTTCTTT. Translating it yields CASSVEGGGRPTKAFF.

V gene TRBV20-1 combines with J gene TRBJ2-7; maybe TRBD2 (5 bases). This CDR3 has 14 residues. The V gene lost 4 bases and the J gene lost 2 bases, with 15 bases spanning the gap. Germline V lookup: CDR1 DFQATT, CDR2 SNEGSKA (reference sequence). CDR3 sequence (DNA): TGCAGTGCTACGGGTGCGGGCCTCCCCTACGAGCAGTACTTC. Translating gives CSATGAGLPYEQYF.

This chain links TRBV19 with TRBJ1-2; a weak D match, TRBD1 (5 bases). V lost 3 bases, J lost 6 bases, and 11 bases lay in between. CDR1 is LNHDA, CDR2 SQIVND, per germline (reference sequence). This CDR3 has 13 residues. The CDR3 reads CASSIPGWDGYTF. CDR3 DNA: TGTGCCAGTAGTATTCCAGGGTGGGATGGCTACACCTTC. The full variable domain, its missing parts supplied by reference TRBV19 and TRBJ1-2, is DGGITQSPKYLFRKEGQNVTLSCEQNLNHDAMYWYRQDPGQGLRLIYYSQIVNDFQKGDIAEGYSVSREKKESFPLTVTSAQKNPTAFYLCASSIPGWDGYTFGSGTRLTVV.

This clonotype was counted at least ten times. The rearrangement links TRBV6-1 to TRBJ1-2; D is perhaps TRBD1 (5 bases). The germline gives CDR1 MNHNS, CDR2 SASEGT. CDR3 length: 11 residues. V gave up 7 bases and J gave up 6 bases, with 9 bases separating them. CDR3 DNA: TGTGCCAGCATTAAGACAGATGGCTACACCTTC. Protein sequence: CASIKTDGYTF.

This clonotype was seen repeatedly, ten times or more. The chain combines TRBV24-1 with TRBJ2-7; D gene unclear. CDR3 length: 15 amino acids. V gave up 4 bases and J gave up 2 bases, with 14 bases separating them. Germline-derived CDR1 and CDR2 are KGHDR and SFDVKD. In DNA form, the CDR3 reads TGTGCCACCAGTGACCTGGTAGCAGGTACCTACGAGCAGTACTTC. As protein: CATSDLVAGTYEQYF.

This clonotype was counted at least ten times. The V and J genes are TRBV7-2 and TRBJ1-2; possibly TRBD1 for D (6 bases). CDR3 size: 15 residues. V was clipped by 5 bases and J by 7 bases, with 20 bases between them. CDR1 and CDR2 from the germline V gene are SGHTA and FQGNSA. Written as DNA, the CDR3 is TGTGCCAGCAGCCCCCTGGGGGGGACATCGGGTGGCTACACCTTC. Protein sequence: CASSPLGGTSGGYTF.

This clonotype showed up just a few times. The chain joins TRBV7-2 to TRBJ1-5; D remains ambiguous. The CDR3 contains 13 residues. Between the trimmed V and J ends, which lost 1 base and 6 bases, there was a span of 7 bases. Germline lookup yields CDR1 SGHTA and CDR2 FQGNSA. This chain's CDR3 is CASSLGASQPQHF. The CDR3 nucleotides read TGTGCCAGCAGCTTAGGGGCTAGTCAGCCCCAGCATTTT.

This chain uses TRBV29-1 with TRBJ1-1, with 9 bases lining up with TRBD1. The CDR3 contains 15 residues. J gave up 0 bases and V 4 bases, and 6 bases lay outside the gene matches. CDR1 and CDR2 from the germline V gene are SQVTM and ANQGSEA. CDR3 DNA sequence: TGCAGCGTTGTCACCGGACAGGGGTTGAACACTGAAGCTTTCTTT. This gives the protein CSVVTGQGLNTEAFF.

V and J are TRBV19 and TRBJ1-1; 8 nucleotides match TRBD1. The germline CDR1 and CDR2 sequences are LNHDA and SQIVND (reference sequence). V was pared by 11 bases and J by 11 bases, with 13 bases of the junction left unmatched. This CDR3 has 12 residues. The CDR3 nucleotides read TGTGCCGTCAGTCAACAGGGGGAGGGCGCTTTCTTT. Protein: CAVSQQGEGAFF.

The chain is built from TRBV27 and TRBJ1-1, with 12 positions matching TRBD1. Germline CDR1 is MNHEY and CDR2 is SMNVEV (reference sequence). V shed 3 bases, J shed 6 bases, and the junction held 5 bases outside the gene matches. CDR3 size: 15 residues. This CDR3 is CASSFRDRGRSEAFF. The CDR3 DNA follows: TGTGCCAGCAGTTTCCGGGACAGGGGGCGATCTGAAGCTTTCTTT.